The clone carrying this TCR beta chain was found once. The CDR3 covers 13 residues. Germline CDR1 reads SGHRS; CDR2 reads YFSETQ. V lost 0 bases, J lost 3 bases, and 7 bases lay in between. These data are taken from a study of OX40 agonist ivuxolimab in advanced cancers. This table comes from immunoSEQ multiplex PCR, and its TCRdb copy is limited to in-frame clones, with some not included. Of 70,000 to 90,000 clones in the sample, roughly 80% were seen once. The sequence was obtained from an adult with an advanced solid tumor such as melanoma, head and neck, liver or kidney cancer. The chain joins TRBV5-1 to TRBJ2-7, with no clear D. The input for sequencing was CD4+ or CD8+ T cells sorted from blood, taken in a trial of the OX40 agonist ivuxolimab. The CDR3 bases are TGCGCCAGCAGCTTGGCACGCGACTACGAGCAGTACTTC. Amino acids: CASSLARDYEQYF.